The rows below give T cell receptor beta chains drawn from one sample of a study of cytomegalovirus exposure and HLA in healthy donors. Profiled with immunoSEQ multiplex PCR; TCRdb holds only in-frame clones, not every one. The sample contains about 99,000 clones, over 75% of which appear only once. The specimen was PBMCs. The receptor set was obtained from a man aged 40-49 years in good health and CMV-seronegative. Both conserved end residues are part of each CDR3. The order of the fields is clone size, V gene, D gene, J gene, CDR3 DNA, CDR3 protein. D genes are given only for firm matches. The listing skips clone size in some rows; elsewhere it reads once, few, many or a size class.

size: NA; V: TRBV2; D: NA; J: TRBJ2-1; DNA: TGTGCCAGCACTTCCTACAATGAGCAGTTCTTC; CDR3: CASTSYNEQFF
size: NA; V: TRBV6-1; D: NA; J: TRBJ1-3; DNA: TGTGCCAGCAGTGAAATCCGTCTTGGAAACACCATATATTTT; CDR3: CASSEIRLGNTIYF
size: few; V: TRBV30; D: NA; J: TRBJ1-6; DNA: TGTGCCTGGAGTGTTGACAACAATTTTAATTCACCCCTCCACTTT; CDR3: CAWSVDNNFNSPLHF
size: NA; V: TRBV12-5; D: NA; J: TRBJ2-2; DNA: TGTGCTAGTGGTTTGTCAGGGTCCTACACCGGGGAGCTGTTTTTT; CDR3: CASGLSGSYTGELFF
size: NA; V: TRBV2; D: TRBD2; J: TRBJ2-7; DNA: TGTGCCAGCATGCCCCGGTTAGCGGGGGGGCTCTACGAGCAGTACTTC; CDR3: CASMPRLAGGLYEQYF
size: NA; V: TRBV4-1; D: NA; J: TRBJ2-3; DNA: TGCGCCAGCAGCCGGGGGCCAAGCACAGATACGCAGTATTTT; CDR3: CASSRGPSTDTQYF
size: NA; V: TRBV2; D: NA; J: TRBJ2-1; DNA: TGTGCCAGCAGTGTATCGGGGGGCTATGAGCAGTTCTTC; CDR3: CASSVSGGYEQFF
size: NA; V: TRBV27; D: NA; J: TRBJ2-3; DNA: TGTGCCAGCAGTTTGCAGGAGGGCGGCACAGATACGCAGTATTTT; CDR3: CASSLQEGGTDTQYF
size: NA; V: TRBV6-1; D: NA; J: TRBJ1-2; DNA: TGTGCCAGCAGTGAAGATCGCTATGGCTACACCTTC; CDR3: CASSEDRYGYTF
size: NA; V: TRBV5-4; D: NA; J: TRBJ1-4; DNA: TGTGCCAGCAAGGAGGGGCAGTTGACTAATGAAAAACTGTTTTTT; CDR3: CASKEGQLTNEKLFF